A single sample gave rise to the 24 T cell receptor beta chains below, sequenced in a study of OX40 agonist ivuxolimab in advanced cancers. Clones were read by immunoSEQ multiplex PCR, and TCRdb kept only the in-frame ones, dropping some. The sample contains approximately 50,000 clones, roughly three quarters of which appear only once. The sample was CD4+ or CD8+ T cells sorted from blood, taken in a trial of the OX40 agonist ivuxolimab. The receptors stem from an adult with an advanced solid tumor such as melanoma, head and neck, liver or kidney cancer.

This clone was picked up one time. The identical CDR3 is also encoded by other nucleotide sequences in the sample. This sequence joins TRBV11-2 and TRBJ2-7; the D gene could be TRBD1 or TRBD2 (6 bases each). V was shortened by 6 bases and J by 2 bases, with 17 bases between the two germline ends. This CDR3 comprises 15 residues. The V gene's germline CDR1 is SGHAT and CDR2 FQNNGV. The CDR3 DNA reads TGTGCCAGCAGACCAGGGCAGGGGAGGACCTACGAGCAGTACTTC. This translates into CASRPGQGRTYEQYF.

The CDR3 spells CASSWAGTGGTETQYF. CDR3 nucleotide sequence: TGTGCCAGCAGCTGGGCCGGGACAGGGGGCACGGAGACCCAGTACTTC. The chain combines TRBV5-4 with TRBJ2-5, with TRBD1 matching over 12 bases. Germline V gene sequence: CDR1 SGHNT, CDR2 YYREEE (reference sequence). The CDR3 totals 16 residues. V shed 3 bases and J 5 bases; nucleotides not matched to a gene: 8.

The gene calls are TRBV27 and TRBJ2-3; 16 positions match TRBD2. Per the germline V gene, CDR1 is MNHEY and CDR2 is SMNVEV (reference sequence). The CDR3 totals 16 residues. Germline trimming cut 4 bases from V and 8 bases from J; bases unmatched to any gene: 6. The CDR3 region is CASSSGLAGGRGTQYF. DNA of the CDR3: TGTGCCAGCAGTTCGGGACTAGCGGGAGGGCGGGGTACGCAGTATTTT.

The chain is built from TRBV9 and TRBJ2-1, with D perhaps assigned TRBD1 or TRBD2 (5 bases each). The CDR3 has 16 amino acids. V was trimmed by 0 bases and J by 1 base, leaving 11 bases between them. CDR1 SGDLS and CDR2 YYNGEE come from the germline V gene. CDR3 coding DNA: TGTGCCAGCAGCGTAGTCCCAGAGGGGTCCTACAATGAGCAGTTCTTC. Translation gives CASSVVPEGSYNEQFF.

This clone was counted only a few times. The V and J genes are TRBV7-8 and TRBJ2-4; 9 bases match TRBD2. V trimming: 0 bases; J trimming: 10 bases; junction bases outside the gene matches: 10. Germline CDR1 is SGHVS and CDR2 is FQNEAQ. This CDR3 has 16 residues. CDR3 DNA sequence: TGTGCCAGCAGCTTAGCGCTATCGGGGAGCGGGAGGATTCAGTACTTC. Translated: CASSLALSGSGRIQYF.

This sequence joins TRBV6-6 and TRBJ2-2; possibly TRBD1 for D (8 bases). Trimming removed 6 bases from V and 5 bases from J, with 16 bases in between. CDR1 is MNHNY, CDR2 SVGAGI, per germline (reference sequence). The CDR3 has 15 residues. DNA of the CDR3: TGTGCCAGCAGCCAGCGGGACAGGCTTACCGGGGAGCTGTTTTTT. The encoded protein is CASSQRDRLTGELFF.

The J gene is TRBJ2-7, the V gene TRBV5-6; TRBD1 matches 8 bases. Germline loops: CDR1 SGHDT, CDR2 YYEEEE. This CDR3 comprises 15 residues. J gave up 2 bases and V 0 bases, and 4 bases lay outside the gene matches. Here the CDR3 reads CASSLGTGPPYEQYF. In DNA form, the CDR3 reads TGTGCCAGCAGCTTGGGGACAGGGCCTCCCTACGAGCAGTACTTC.

This chain uses TRBV10-2 with TRBJ2-3; no firm D call. The V end was cut by 5 bases, the J end by 4 bases, with 7 bases between. CDR3 length: 12 amino acids. Per the germline V gene, CDR1 is WSHSY and CDR2 is SAAADI. CDR3 in amino acids: CASSQWSDTQYF. The CDR3 DNA reads as TGCGCCAGCAGTCAATGGTCAGATACGCAGTATTTT.

V is TRBV5-1 and J is TRBJ2-3; TRBD1 might be the D (6 bases). Trimming took 2 bases from V and 1 from J, leaving 14 bases between them. Germline V CDR1 and CDR2: SGHRS, YFSETQ. The CDR3 covers 16 residues. The CDR3 bases are TGCGCCAGCAGCTTTGGTCAGGGGAAAGGCACAGATACGCAGTATTTT. It specifies CASSFGQGKGTDTQYF. The full variable domain, completed using reference TRBV5-1 and TRBJ2-3, is KAGVTQTPRYLIKTRGQQVTLSCSPISGHRSVSWYQQTPGQGLQFLFEYFSETQRNKGNFPGRFSGRQFSNSRSEMNVSTLELGDSALYLCASSFGQGKGTDTQYFGPGTRLTVL.

This chain links TRBV19 with TRBJ2-5; 13 positions match TRBD2. The J segment lost 5 bases and the V segment lost 4 bases, leaving 4 bases of the junction unmatched. This CDR3 is 15 amino acids long. CDR1 is LNHDA, CDR2 SQIVND, per germline (reference sequence). Written as DNA, the CDR3 is TGTGCCAGTAGTACAGGGACTAGCGGGATGGAGACCCAGTACTTC. It codes for CASSTGTSGMETQYF.

Details on this clone: Other nucleotide sequences in the sample specify the same CDR3. The V gene is TRBV5-1, the J gene TRBJ1-2; 8 bases are a match to TRBD1. The germline gives CDR1 SGHRS, CDR2 YFSETQ. The CDR3 length is 14 residues. V gave up 0 bases and J gave up 2 bases; unmatched junction bases: 0. The DNA for the CDR3 is TGCGCCAGCAGCTTGGGACAGGGGAACTATGGCTACACCTTC. Protein sequence: CASSLGQGNYGYTF.

The chain recombines TRBV6-5 with TRBJ1-4, with D unclear. The CDR3 loop spans 14 amino acids. Germline assignment: CDR1 MNHEY and CDR2 SVGAGI. V dropped 1 base and J dropped 6 bases, with 9 bases sitting between them. CDR3 in amino acids: CASSYYGKDEKLFF. CDR3 in DNA: TGTGCCAGCAGTTACTACGGTAAAGATGAAAAACTGTTTTTT.

This rearrangement joins TRBV5-3 to TRBJ1-5; D uncertain. TRBV5-3 is known as an ORF, though its function is uncertain. The ends were cut back, 0 bases at V and 1 base at J, with 20 bases in the middle. The CDR3 runs 19 residues. The CDR3, as DNA: TGTGCCAGAAGCTTGGGGTCACCGGACCCTTGGAAAAGCAATCAGCCCCAGCATTTT. Translation: CARSLGSPDPWKSNQPQHF.

The rearrangement joins TRBV19 to TRBJ1-4; 9 nucleotides line up with TRBD1. Per germline, CDR1 LNHDA and CDR2 SQIVND (reference sequence). The CDR3 extends over 14 amino acids. Trimming at V came to 5 bases and at J to 7 bases, leaving 5 bases not matched to a gene. CDR3 sequence (DNA): TGTGCCAGTAGTTTAGGACAGGGGTCTGAAAAACTGTTTTTT. Its protein is CASSLGQGSEKLFF.

The chain couples TRBV5-4 to TRBJ1-2, with D possibly TRBD1 on 6 matching bases. Germline CDR1 reads SGHNT; CDR2 reads YYREEE (reference sequence). CDR3 size: 14 residues. V shed 0 bases and J shed 2 bases, with 8 bases lying between them. The CDR3 protein is CASSLGTGNYGYTF. CDR3 sequence (DNA): TGTGCCAGCAGCTTGGGAACAGGGAACTATGGCTACACCTTC.

The V gene is TRBV6-6, the J gene TRBJ2-7; D is unclear. The CDR3 runs 15 residues. V gave up 2 bases and J gave up 1 base, with 12 bases separating them. The germline CDR1 and CDR2 sequences are MNHNY and SVGAGI (reference sequence). The CDR3 region is CASSYLTDLSYEQYF. The DNA for the CDR3 is TGTGCCAGCAGTTACCTGACTGACCTTTCCTACGAGCAGTACTTC.

The chain joins TRBV10-2 to TRBJ1-2; D is unclear. Germline CDR1 reads WSHSY; CDR2 reads SAAADI. CDR3 size: 12 residues. The V end was cut by 7 bases, the J end by 4 bases, with 10 bases between. The CDR3 region is CASTGSFYGYTF. CDR3 sequence (DNA): TGCGCCAGCACCGGCAGCTTCTATGGCTACACCTTC.

Only a few counts were recorded for this clone. The chain recombines TRBV6-1 with TRBJ1-6; 8 bases match TRBD1. CDR1 and CDR2 (germline): MNHNS, SASEGT. V was clipped by 8 bases and J by 7 bases; unmatched bases: 4. The CDR3 length is 13 residues. The CDR3 protein is CASFDRGNSPLHF. The CDR3, as DNA: TGTGCCAGCTTTGACAGGGGAAATTCACCCCTCCACTTT.

The chain couples TRBV19 to TRBJ2-3, with 12 nucleotides matching TRBD2. V was clipped by 7 bases and J by 5 bases; unmatched bases: 4. CDR3 length: 14 amino acids. Germline-derived CDR1 and CDR2 are LNHDA and SQIVND (reference sequence). CDR3 residues: CASTRLAGEDTQYF. DNA for the CDR3: TGTGCCAGTACACGACTAGCGGGAGAAGATACGCAGTATTTT.

This chain uses TRBV6-6 with TRBJ1-5; tentatively, D is TRBD1 (6 bases). Germline CDR1 MNHNY, CDR2 SVGAGI (reference sequence). This CDR3 region has 14 residues. V dropped 4 bases and J dropped 7 bases, with 14 bases sitting between them. The CDR3 region has the DNA TGTGCCAGCAGTTCGGACAGAGTGGAGCAGCCCCAGCATTTT. The encoded protein is CASSSDRVEQPQHF.

This chain joins TRBV27 and TRBJ1-6; D unresolved. Germline V gives CDR1 MNHEY, CDR2 SMNVEV (reference sequence). The CDR3 runs to 15 residues. V gave up 3 bases and J gave up 0 bases, with 6 bases separating them. The CDR3 sequence is CASSFRRSYNSPLHF. For the CDR3, the DNA is TGTGCCAGCAGTTTCAGGCGCTCCTATAATTCACCCCTCCACTTT.

This chain uses TRBV5-1 with TRBJ1-1, with a tentative D call TRBD1 (5 bases). Germline CDR1 and CDR2: SGHRS and YFSETQ. Between the trimmed V and J ends, which lost 1 base and 3 bases, there was a span of 13 bases. There are 15 residues in the CDR3. The CDR3 nucleotides read TGCGCCAGCAGCTTGCAGCCAGGGCGCGACACTGAAGCTTTCTTT. This encodes CASSLQPGRDTEAFF.

The chain has TRBV18 and TRBJ2-7; TRBD1 aligns across 8 bases. Trimming took 0 bases from V and 3 from J; bases not matched to a gene: 4. The CDR3 covers 15 residues. In germline, CDR1 is KGHSH, CDR2 LQKENI. For the CDR3, the DNA is TGTGCCAGCTCACCACCAGGACAGGGACTCTACGAGCAGTACTTC. It codes for CASSPPGQGLYEQYF.

The CDR3 is CASSLGTENEQYF. CDR3 nucleotide sequence: TGTGCCAGCAGCTTAGGGACAGAGAACGAGCAGTACTTC. The V gene is TRBV7-2, the J gene TRBJ2-7; D may be TRBD1 (6 bases). Germline CDR1 SGHTA, CDR2 FQGNSA. V was pared by 1 base and J by 5 bases, with 9 bases between. This CDR3 is built from 13 residues.